This T cell receptor beta chain appears in the sequencing data of a study of blood T cell repertoires in COVID-19. The overall study: The cDNA or gDNA used as material had been derived from T cells, B-cell-depleted T cells, or PBMCs.

Repertoires were generated with immunoSEQ multiplex PCR, while TCRdb's copy carries only in-frame clones and drops some. The sample contains fewer than 650,000 clones, 85% to 90% of which appear only once. V trimming: 4 bases; J trimming: 10 bases; junction bases outside the gene matches: 5. This CDR3 contains 14 residues. Looked up from germline, CDR1 is MGHRA and CDR2 is YSYEKL. The count of this clone is one. Specimen: peripheral blood. The source is a woman aged 50 to 60 with COVID-19, enrolled during active disease. The chain recombines TRBV4-1 with TRBJ1-6; the match to TRBD1 covers 9 bases. The CDR3, as DNA: TGCGCCAGCAGCCCCCGACAGGGGGACTCACCCCTCCACTTT. It encodes CASSPRQGDSPLHF.